This TCR beta chain was captured by sequencing in a study of beta chain features in type 1 diabetes. As every portion of the isolated RNA was reverse transcribed, the sequencing read expressed TCRB transcripts. Sequencing used immunoSEQ multiplex PCR; TCRdb keeps in-frame clones, though not all of them. Of approximately 170,000 clones in the sample, roughly 63% were seen once. V was pared by 3 bases and J by 2 bases, with 15 bases of the junction left unmatched. The length of the CDR3 is 18 residues. The germline V gene has CDR1 SGDLS and CDR2 YYNGEE. Findings and caveats of the study: Significant though moderate, a shortening of TCRB CDR3s appeared in all four CD4+ subsets of Type 1 diabetes patients.

In regard to this clone: As yet, its antigen is unknown.

In all sorted populations, purity surpassed 95%. The source of this sequence is a man aged 25 to 40 with type 1 diabetes. The sequenced sample consisted of naive CD4+ T cells from blood. This sequence joins TRBV9 and TRBJ2-3; 7 nucleotides match TRBD2. The CDR3 spells CASSAPPSAGSNTDTQYF. The CDR3 DNA is TGTGCCAGCAGCGCCCCCCCTTCAGCGGGGTCCAACACAGATACGCAGTATTTT.